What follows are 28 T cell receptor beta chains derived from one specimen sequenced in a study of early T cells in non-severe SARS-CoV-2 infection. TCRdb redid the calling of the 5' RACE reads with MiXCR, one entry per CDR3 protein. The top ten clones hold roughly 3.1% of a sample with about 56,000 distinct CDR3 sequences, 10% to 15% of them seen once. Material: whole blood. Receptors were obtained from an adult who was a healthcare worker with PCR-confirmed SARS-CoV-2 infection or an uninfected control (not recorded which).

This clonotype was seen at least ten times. The CDR3 loop reads CASSYSIVVGTPNTEAFF. The CDR3 nucleotides read TGTGCCAGCAGTTACTCGATCGTTGTCGGGACCCCGAACACTGAAGCTTTCTTT. The chain joins TRBV6-5 to TRBJ1-1; D is perhaps TRBD1 (5 bases). The ends were cut back, 0 bases at V and 1 base at J, with 18 bases in the middle. The CDR3 spans 18 residues. The germline CDR1 and CDR2 sequences are MNHEY and SVGAGI.

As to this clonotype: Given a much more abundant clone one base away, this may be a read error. CDR3 amino acids: CACRSVRSVTDTQYF. Written as DNA, the CDR3 is TGTGCCTGCAGGAGCGTCAGGTCCGTCACAGATACGCAGTATTTT. The V gene is TRBV2, the J gene TRBJ2-3, with no clear D. The CDR3 is 15 residues long. CDR1 and CDR2 from the germline V gene are SNHLY and FYNNEI.

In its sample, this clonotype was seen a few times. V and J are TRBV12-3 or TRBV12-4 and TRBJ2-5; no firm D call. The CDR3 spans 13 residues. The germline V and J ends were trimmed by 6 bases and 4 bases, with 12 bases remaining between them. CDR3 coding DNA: TGTGCCAGCAGCCCCAACGGACCAGAGACCCAGTACTTC. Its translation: CASSPNGPETQYF.

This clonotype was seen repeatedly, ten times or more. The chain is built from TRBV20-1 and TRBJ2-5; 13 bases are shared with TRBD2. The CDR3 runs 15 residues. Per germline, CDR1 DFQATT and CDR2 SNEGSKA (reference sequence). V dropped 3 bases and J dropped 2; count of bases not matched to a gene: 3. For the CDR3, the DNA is TGCAGTGCTAGTGGACTAGCGGGAGATCAAGAGACCCAGTACTTC. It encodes CSASGLAGDQETQYF.

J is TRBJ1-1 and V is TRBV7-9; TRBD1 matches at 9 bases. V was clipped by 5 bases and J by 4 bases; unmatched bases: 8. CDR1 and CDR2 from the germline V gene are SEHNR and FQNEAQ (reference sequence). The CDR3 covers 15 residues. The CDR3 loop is CASSPDLTGGTEAFF. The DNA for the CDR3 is TGTGCCAGCAGCCCTGACCTGACAGGGGGCACTGAAGCTTTCTTT.

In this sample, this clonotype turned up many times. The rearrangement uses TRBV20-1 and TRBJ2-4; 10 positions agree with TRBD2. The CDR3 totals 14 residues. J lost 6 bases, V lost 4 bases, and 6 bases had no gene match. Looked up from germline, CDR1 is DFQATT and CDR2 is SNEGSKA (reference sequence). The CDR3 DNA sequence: TGCAGTGCTAAGGAGCGGGGGGGCGGAAACATTCAGTACTTC. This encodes CSAKERGGGNIQYF.

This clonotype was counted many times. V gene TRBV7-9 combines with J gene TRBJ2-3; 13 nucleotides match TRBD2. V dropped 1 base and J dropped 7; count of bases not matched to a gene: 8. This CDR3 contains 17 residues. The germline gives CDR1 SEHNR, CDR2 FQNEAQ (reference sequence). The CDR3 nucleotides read TGTGCCAGCAGCTTAGAGCCACTAGCGGGGGGGCCAAATACGCAGTATTTT. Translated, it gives CASSLEPLAGGPNTQYF.

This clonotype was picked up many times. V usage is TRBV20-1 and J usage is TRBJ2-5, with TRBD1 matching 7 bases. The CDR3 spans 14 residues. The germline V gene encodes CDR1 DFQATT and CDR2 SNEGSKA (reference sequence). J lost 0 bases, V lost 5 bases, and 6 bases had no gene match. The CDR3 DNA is TGCAGTGCTTCTCCAGGACAGGACCAAGAGACCCAGTACTTC. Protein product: CSASPGQDQETQYF.

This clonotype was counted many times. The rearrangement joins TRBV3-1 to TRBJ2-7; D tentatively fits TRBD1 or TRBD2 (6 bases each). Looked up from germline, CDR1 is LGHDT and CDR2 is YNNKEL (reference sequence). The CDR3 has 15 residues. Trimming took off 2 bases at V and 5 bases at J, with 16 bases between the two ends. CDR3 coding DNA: TGTGCCAGCAGCCAAAGTGGGGGGCCGGTTGACGAGCAGTACTTC. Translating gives CASSQSGGPVDEQYF.

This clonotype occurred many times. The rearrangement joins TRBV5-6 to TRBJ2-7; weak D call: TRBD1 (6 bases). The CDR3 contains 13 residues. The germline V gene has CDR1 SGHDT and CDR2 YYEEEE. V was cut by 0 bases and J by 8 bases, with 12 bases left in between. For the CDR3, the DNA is TGTGCCAGCAGCTTGGGGGGGCGAGTCCAGCAGTACTTC. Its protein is CASSLGGRVQQYF.

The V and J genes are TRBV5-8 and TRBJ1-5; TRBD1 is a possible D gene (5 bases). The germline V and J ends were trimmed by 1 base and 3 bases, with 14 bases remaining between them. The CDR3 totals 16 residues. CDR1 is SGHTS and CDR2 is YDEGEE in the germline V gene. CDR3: CASSLRRGIDNQPQHF. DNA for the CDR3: TGTGCCAGCAGCTTGAGGAGGGGCATTGACAATCAGCCCCAGCATTTT.

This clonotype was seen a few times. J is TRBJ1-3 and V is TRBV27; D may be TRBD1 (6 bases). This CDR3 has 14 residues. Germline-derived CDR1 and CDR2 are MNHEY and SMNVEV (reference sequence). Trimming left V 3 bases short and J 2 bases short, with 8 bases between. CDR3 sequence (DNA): TGTGCCAGCAGTTTCGGGGGGCCTGGAAACACCATATATTTT. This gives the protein CASSFGGPGNTIYF.

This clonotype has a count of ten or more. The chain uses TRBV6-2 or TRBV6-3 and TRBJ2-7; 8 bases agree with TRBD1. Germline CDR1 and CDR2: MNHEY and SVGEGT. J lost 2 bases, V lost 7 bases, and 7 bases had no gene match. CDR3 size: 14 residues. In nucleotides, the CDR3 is TGTGCCAGCACCTTAGCCAGGGGGCCCTACGAGCAGTACTTC. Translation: CASTLARGPYEQYF.

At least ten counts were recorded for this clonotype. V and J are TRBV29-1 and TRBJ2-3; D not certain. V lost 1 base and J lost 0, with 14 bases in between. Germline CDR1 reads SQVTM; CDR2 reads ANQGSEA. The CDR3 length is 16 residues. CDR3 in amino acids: CSVEGVAPVSTDTQYF. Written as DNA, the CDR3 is TGCAGCGTTGAAGGGGTGGCCCCCGTCAGCACAGATACGCAGTATTTT.

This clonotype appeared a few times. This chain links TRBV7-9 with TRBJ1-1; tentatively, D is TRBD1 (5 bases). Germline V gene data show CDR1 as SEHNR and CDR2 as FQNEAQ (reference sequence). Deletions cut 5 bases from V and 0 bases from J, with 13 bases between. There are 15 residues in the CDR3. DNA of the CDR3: TGTGCCAGCAGCCCCGAGCGACAGATGAACACTGAAGCTTTCTTT. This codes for CASSPERQMNTEAFF. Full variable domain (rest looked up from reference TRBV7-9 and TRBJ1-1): DTGVSQNPRHKITKRGQNVTFRCDPISEHNRLYWYRQTLGQGPEFLTYFQNEAQLEKSRLLSDRFSAERPKGSFSTLEIQRTEQGDSAMYLCASSPERQMNTEAFFGQGTRLTVV.

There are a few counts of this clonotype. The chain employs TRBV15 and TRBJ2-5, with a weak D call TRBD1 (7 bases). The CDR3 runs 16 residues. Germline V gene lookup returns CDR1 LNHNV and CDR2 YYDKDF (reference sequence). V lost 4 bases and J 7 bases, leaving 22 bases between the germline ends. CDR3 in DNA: TGTGCCACCAGCAAACGACAGGGACTTCCGACAATGACCCAGTACTTC. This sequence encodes CATSKRQGLPTMTQYF.

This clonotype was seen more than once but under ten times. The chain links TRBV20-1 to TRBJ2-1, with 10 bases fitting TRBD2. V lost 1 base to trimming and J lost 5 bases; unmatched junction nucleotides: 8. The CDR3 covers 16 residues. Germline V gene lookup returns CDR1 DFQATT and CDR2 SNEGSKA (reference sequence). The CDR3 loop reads CSARVASGGTDNEQFF. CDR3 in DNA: TGCAGTGCTAGAGTCGCTAGCGGGGGTACCGACAATGAGCAGTTCTTC.

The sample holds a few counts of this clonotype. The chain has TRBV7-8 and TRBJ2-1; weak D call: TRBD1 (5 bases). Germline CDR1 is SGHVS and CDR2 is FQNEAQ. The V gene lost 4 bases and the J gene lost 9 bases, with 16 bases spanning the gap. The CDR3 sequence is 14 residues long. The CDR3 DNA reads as TGTGCCAGCAGCTCCCGCCCCTTAAGGGGTGAGCAGTTCTTC. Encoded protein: CASSSRPLRGEQFF.

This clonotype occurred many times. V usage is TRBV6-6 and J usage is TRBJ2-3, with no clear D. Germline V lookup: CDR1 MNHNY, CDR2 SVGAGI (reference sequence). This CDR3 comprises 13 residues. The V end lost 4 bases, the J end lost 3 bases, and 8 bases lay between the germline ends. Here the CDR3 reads CASSSAGTDTQYF. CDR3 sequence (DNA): TGTGCCAGCAGTTCTGCTGGGACAGATACGCAGTATTTT.

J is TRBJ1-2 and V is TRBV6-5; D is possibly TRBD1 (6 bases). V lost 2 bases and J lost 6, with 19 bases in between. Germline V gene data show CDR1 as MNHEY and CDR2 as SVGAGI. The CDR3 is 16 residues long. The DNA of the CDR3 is TGTGCCAGCAGTTACCTGAACACAGGGAACGTACATGGCTACACCTTC. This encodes CASSYLNTGNVHGYTF.

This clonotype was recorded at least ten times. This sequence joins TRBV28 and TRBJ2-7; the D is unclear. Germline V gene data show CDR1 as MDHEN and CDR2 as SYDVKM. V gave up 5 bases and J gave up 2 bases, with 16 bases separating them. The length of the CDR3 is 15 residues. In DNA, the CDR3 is TGTGCCAGCAGTCCCTCCGGACCCCACGCCTACGAGCAGTACTTC. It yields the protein CASSPSGPHAYEQYF.

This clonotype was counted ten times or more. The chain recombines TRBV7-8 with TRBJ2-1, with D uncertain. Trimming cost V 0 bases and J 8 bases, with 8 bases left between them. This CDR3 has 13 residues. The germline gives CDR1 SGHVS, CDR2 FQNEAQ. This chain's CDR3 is CASSLALGYEQFF. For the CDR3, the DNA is TGTGCCAGCAGCTTAGCTCTGGGGTATGAGCAGTTCTTC.

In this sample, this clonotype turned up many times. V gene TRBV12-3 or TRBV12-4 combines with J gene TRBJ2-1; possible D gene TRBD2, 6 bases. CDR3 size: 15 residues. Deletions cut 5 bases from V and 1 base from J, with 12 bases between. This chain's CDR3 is CASSPRGGSYNEQFF. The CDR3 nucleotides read TGTGCCAGCAGTCCACGTGGGGGGTCCTACAATGAGCAGTTCTTC.

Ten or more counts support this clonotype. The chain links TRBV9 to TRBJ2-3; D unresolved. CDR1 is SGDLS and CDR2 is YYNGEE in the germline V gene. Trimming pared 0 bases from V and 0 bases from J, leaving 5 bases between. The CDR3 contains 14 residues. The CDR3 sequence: CASSVGPSTDTQYF. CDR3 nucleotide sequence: TGTGCCAGCAGCGTAGGCCCAAGCACAGATACGCAGTATTTT.

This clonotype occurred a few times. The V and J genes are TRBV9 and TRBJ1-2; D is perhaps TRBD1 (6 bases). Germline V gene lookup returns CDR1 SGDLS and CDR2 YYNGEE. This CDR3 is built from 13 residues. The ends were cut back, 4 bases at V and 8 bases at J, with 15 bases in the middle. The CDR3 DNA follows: TGTGCCAGCAGCACAAACAGGGCGGACGGCTACACCTTC. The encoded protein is CASSTNRADGYTF.

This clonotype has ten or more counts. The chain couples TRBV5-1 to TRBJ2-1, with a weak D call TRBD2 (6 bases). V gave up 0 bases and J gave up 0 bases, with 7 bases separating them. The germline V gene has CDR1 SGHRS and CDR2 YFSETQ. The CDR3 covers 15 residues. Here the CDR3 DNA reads TGCGCCAGCAGCTTGGCGGGGGACTCCTACAATGAGCAGTTCTTC. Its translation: CASSLAGDSYNEQFF.

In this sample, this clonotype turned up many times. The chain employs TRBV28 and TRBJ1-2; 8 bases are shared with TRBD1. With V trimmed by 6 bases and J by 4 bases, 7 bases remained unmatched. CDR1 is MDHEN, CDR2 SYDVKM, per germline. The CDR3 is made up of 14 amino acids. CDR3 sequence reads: CASRPTGQGYGYTF. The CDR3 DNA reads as TGTGCCAGCAGACCGACCGGACAGGGCTATGGCTACACCTTC.

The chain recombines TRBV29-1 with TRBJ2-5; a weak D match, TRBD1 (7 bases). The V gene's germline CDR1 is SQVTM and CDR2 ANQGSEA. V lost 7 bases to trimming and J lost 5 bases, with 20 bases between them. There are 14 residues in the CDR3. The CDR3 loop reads CSASKTGRTETQYF. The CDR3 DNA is TGCAGCGCCAGCAAGACAGGGAGGACGGAGACCCAGTACTTC.